This entry lists 19 T cell receptor beta chains sequenced from one sample in a study of blood T cell repertoires in COVID-19. The repertoire was sequenced with immunoSEQ multiplex PCR; TCRdb's copy has only in-frame clones and lacks some. The sample yields 200,000 to 250,000 clones, around 83% seen once. Sequencing was carried out using peripheral blood. Every receptor here comes from a human donor in a cohort sampled during active COVID-19.

The V call is TRBV7-2, the J call TRBJ1-1; tentatively, D is TRBD1 (6 bases). With 1 base removed from V and 3 bases from J, the gap between germline ends came to 12 bases. Germline CDR1 and CDR2: SGHTA and FQGNSA. The CDR3 consists of 15 residues. The CDR3 spells CASSLGGGHYTEAFF. The CDR3 nucleotides are TGTGCCAGCAGCTTAGGGGGGGGGCATTACACTGAAGCTTTCTTT.

CDR3 DNA: TGCGCCAGCAGCTTGTGGCTAGCGGGAGGTGAGACCCAGTACTTC. It specifies CASSLWLAGGETQYF. The chain joins TRBV5-1 to TRBJ2-5; 11 bases are shared with TRBD2. The CDR3 is 15 residues long. With 1 base clipped from V and 5 bases from J, the junction kept 4 bases outside the gene matches. Germline values: CDR1 SGHRS, CDR2 YFSETQ.

The chain's CDR3 is CASSRPGQGGQPQHF. The CDR3 DNA reads as TGTGCCAGTAGTAGGCCGGGACAGGGAGGCCAGCCCCAGCATTTT. This chain connects TRBV19 to TRBJ1-5; 9 positions agree with TRBD1. The CDR3 has 15 amino acids. Germline V lookup: CDR1 LNHDA, CDR2 SQIVND (reference sequence). Germline trimming cut 4 bases from V and 7 bases from J; bases unmatched to any gene: 8. The entire variable domain, with the rest obtained from reference TRBV19 and TRBJ1-5, is as follows: DGGITQSPKYLFRKEGQNVTLSCEQNLNHDAMYWYRQDPGQGLRLIYYSQIVNDFQKGDIAEGYSVSREKKESFPLTVTSAQKNPTAFYLCASSRPGQGGQPQHFGDGTRLSIL.

The J gene is TRBJ2-5, the V gene TRBV5-4; D possibly corresponds to TRBD1 (7 bases). The CDR3 extends over 18 amino acids. The germline gives CDR1 SGHNT, CDR2 YYREEE (reference sequence). Trimming shortened V by 1 base and J by 5 bases, and 24 bases separated the two germline ends. CDR3: CASSLRTSRGVGWETQYF. DNA for the CDR3: TGTGCCAGCAGCTTGAGAACTAGCAGGGGGGTAGGTTGGGAGACCCAGTACTTC.

CDR3 amino acids: CASSYPNRGRNEKLFF. DNA of the CDR3: TGTGCCAGCAGTTATCCGAACAGGGGAAGAAATGAAAAACTGTTTTTT. The chain uses TRBV28 and TRBJ1-4; TRBD1 agrees at 7 bases. Trimming cost V 4 bases and J 5 bases; bases outside gene matches: 10. This CDR3 region has 16 residues. CDR1 MDHEN and CDR2 SYDVKM come from the germline V gene.

V is TRBV18 and J is TRBJ2-7; 7 bases map to TRBD1. J was trimmed by 3 bases and V by 3 bases; bases with no gene match: 8. CDR1 is KGHSH, CDR2 LQKENI, per germline. The CDR3 sequence is 15 residues long. CDR3 DNA sequence: TGTGCCAGCTCACCGACCCCGGGACAGTTCTACGAGCAGTACTTC. Translating gives CASSPTPGQFYEQYF. The full variable domain, in which reference TRBV18 and TRBJ2-7 provide the parts outside the CDR3, is NAGVMQNPRHLVRRRGQEARLRCSPMKGHSHVYWYRQLPEEGLKFMVYLQKENIIDESGMPKERFSAEFPKEGPSILRIQQVVRGDSAAYFCASSPTPGQFYEQYFGPGTRLTVT.

V usage is TRBV19 and J usage is TRBJ1-5; 9 bases align to TRBD1. V lost 2 bases to trimming and J lost 6 bases; unmatched junction nucleotides: 5. The CDR3 spans 15 residues. Germline V gives CDR1 LNHDA, CDR2 SQIVND (reference sequence). CDR3 loop: CASSIYRGLAQPQHF. In nucleotides, the CDR3 is TGTGCCAGTAGTATATACAGGGGGCTTGCTCAGCCCCAGCATTTT.

The rearrangement links TRBV29-1 to TRBJ2-3, with 7 bases that match TRBD1. The germline V gene has CDR1 SQVTM and CDR2 ANQGSEA. Trimming removed 3 bases from V and 5 bases from J; junction bases left unmatched: 17. The CDR3 loop spans 17 amino acids. In DNA form, the CDR3 reads TGCAGCGTTGAGCCGAGACAGGGAACGAGGGCGCGAGATACGCAGTATTTT. Translating it yields CSVEPRQGTRARDTQYF.

The chain employs TRBV30 and TRBJ2-5; 10 bases are a match to TRBD1. J gave up 1 base and V 5 bases, and 1 base lay outside the gene matches. This CDR3 is 13 amino acids long. Germline CDR1 GTSNPN, CDR2 SVGIG (reference sequence). The CDR3 bases are TGTGCCTGGGACAGGGGGCCCCAAGAGACCCAGTACTTC. It specifies CAWDRGPQETQYF.

The chain recombines TRBV12-3 or TRBV12-4 with TRBJ2-7; 8 bases line up with TRBD2. V dropped 2 bases and J dropped 7; count of bases not matched to a gene: 4. The CDR3 consists of 13 residues. DNA of the CDR3: TGTGCCAGCAGTTTACTAGCGGGTGGGGAGCAGTACTTC. Residues: CASSLLAGGEQYF.

This clone was counted at least ten times. The rearrangement links TRBV6-5 to TRBJ2-1, with 10 positions matching TRBD2. The CDR3 length is 14 residues. Germline CDR1 MNHEY, CDR2 SVGAGI. With 6 bases clipped from V and 5 bases from J, the junction kept 4 bases outside the gene matches. CDR3 bases: TGTGCCAGCAGGCGAAGCGGGGGGGACAATGAGCAGTTCTTC. Amino acids: CASRRSGGDNEQFF.

The chain carries TRBV23-1 and TRBJ2-1; TRBD2 matches 9 bases. TRBV23-1 counts as an open reading frame of uncertain function. J was trimmed by 0 bases and V by 2 bases; bases with no gene match: 20. The CDR3 sequence is 22 residues long. Here the CDR3 DNA reads TGCGCCAGCAGTCAAAGTACCCAAGGGGGCTGCGCGGGAGGGTACTCCTACAATGAGCAGTTCTTC. It specifies CASSQSTQGGCAGGYSYNEQFF.

Only a few counts were recorded for this clone. The chain uses TRBV4-1 and TRBJ2-7, with TRBD1 matching 7 bases. V lost 4 bases to trimming and J lost 2 bases; unmatched junction nucleotides: 5. Germline assignment: CDR1 MGHRA and CDR2 YSYEKL. The CDR3 consists of 14 residues. The CDR3 reads CASSPGQLTYEQYF. DNA of the CDR3: TGCGCCAGCAGCCCGGGACAGCTTACCTACGAGCAGTACTTC.

This clone appeared a single time. J is TRBJ1-2 and V is TRBV30, with no clear D. CDR3 length equals 13 residues. The germline CDR1 and CDR2 sequences are GTSNPN and SVGIG (reference sequence). The ends were cut back, 0 bases at V and 3 bases at J, with 8 bases in the middle. This chain's CDR3 is CAWSVGLDYGYTF. The CDR3 bases are TGTGCCTGGAGTGTTGGCCTGGACTATGGCTACACCTTC.

The rearrangement joins TRBV18 to TRBJ2-7; TRBD2 matches 8 bases. The CDR3 has 16 residues. The germline CDR1 and CDR2 sequences are KGHSH and LQKENI. J was trimmed by 2 bases and V by 3 bases; bases with no gene match: 9. The CDR3 here is CASSPLAGKPTYEQYF. DNA of the CDR3: TGTGCCAGCTCACCTTTAGCGGGAAAACCGACCTACGAGCAGTACTTC.

The chain links TRBV9 to TRBJ2-5; TRBD1 matches 7 bases. The germline V gene encodes CDR1 SGDLS and CDR2 YYNGEE. V gave up 3 bases and J gave up 5 bases; unmatched junction bases: 7. The CDR3 sequence is 14 residues long. CDR3 nucleotide sequence: TGTGCCAGCAGCGCCCGGACAGGACAGGAGACCCAGTACTTC. It translates to CASSARTGQETQYF.

The chain carries TRBV27 and TRBJ2-2; TRBD1 agrees at 8 bases. The CDR3 length is 14 residues. V lost 2 bases to trimming and J lost 7 bases; unmatched junction nucleotides: 3. The V gene's germline CDR1 is MNHEY and CDR2 SMNVEV (reference sequence). The CDR3 nucleotides read TGTGCCAGCAGTTTACAGGGGGCAAGCGGGGAGCTGTTTTTT. It specifies CASSLQGASGELFF.

The chain recombines TRBV19 with TRBJ2-5, with unresolved D. Germline V gene data show CDR1 as LNHDA and CDR2 as SQIVND (reference sequence). The CDR3 sequence is 14 residues long. Trimming removed 5 bases at V and 0 bases at J, with 10 bases between. This CDR3 reads CASSPWPDQETQYF. As DNA, the CDR3 is TGTGCCAGTAGTCCTTGGCCAGACCAAGAGACCCAGTACTTC.

This chain uses TRBV27 with TRBJ2-7; 7 bases agree with TRBD1. From germline, CDR1 is MNHEY and CDR2 SMNVEV (reference sequence). V lost 5 bases, J lost 3 bases, and 10 bases stayed unmatched. The CDR3 runs to 15 residues. CDR3 bases: TGTGCCAGCAGTCTTGATGACAGGGTTCTCTACGAGCAGTACTTC. Residues: CASSLDDRVLYEQYF.